Sequencing of this T cell receptor beta chain was carried out in a study of T cells in Graves' hyperthyroidism and ophthalmopathy. CDR3 length equals 16 residues. V lost 0 bases, J lost 2 bases, and 13 bases lay in between. CDR1 is MNHNY and CDR2 is SVGAGI in the germline V gene (reference sequence). Many counts were recorded for this clonotype. When ophthalmopathy did not progress within 18 months, Graves' hyperthyroidism was considered stable. Subjects aged 18 to 65 presented with newly diagnosed hyperthyroidism of less than 2 months' duration. TCR beta CDR3 sequences were amplified from RNA transcripts. First-round RT-PCR with HTBI primers amplified the TCR CDR3 region. Via MiXCR, TCRdb re-called the multiplex PCR reads, giving one row per CDR3 protein. The sample yields a few hundred thousand distinct CDR3 sequences, roughly 13% seen once.

The chain is built from TRBV6-6 and TRBJ2-5; D may be TRBD2 (5 bases). Source material: blood. This TCR came from a woman in her late teens or twenties with Graves' hyperthyroidism. This chain's CDR3 is CASSYSIAEEQETQYF. CDR3 bases: TGTGCCAGCAGTTACTCGATTGCGGAGGAACAAGAGACCCAGTACTTC.